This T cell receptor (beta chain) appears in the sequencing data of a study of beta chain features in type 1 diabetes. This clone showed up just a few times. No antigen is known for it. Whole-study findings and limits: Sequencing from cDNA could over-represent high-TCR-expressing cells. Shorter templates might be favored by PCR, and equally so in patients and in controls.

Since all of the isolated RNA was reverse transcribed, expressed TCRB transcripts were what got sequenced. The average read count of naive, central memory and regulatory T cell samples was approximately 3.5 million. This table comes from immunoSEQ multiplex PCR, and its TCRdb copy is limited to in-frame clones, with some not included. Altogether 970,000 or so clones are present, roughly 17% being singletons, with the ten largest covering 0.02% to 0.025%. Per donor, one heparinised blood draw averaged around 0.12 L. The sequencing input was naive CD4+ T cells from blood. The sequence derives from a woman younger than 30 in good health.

This CDR3 is CASSLVLSSGNTIYF. The CDR3 nucleotides read TGTGCCAGCAGCTTAGTTTTGAGCTCTGGAAACACCATATATTTT. The J gene is TRBJ1-3, the V gene TRBV7-2; no definite D call. The CDR3 totals 15 residues. V dropped 1 base and J dropped 0 bases, with 7 bases sitting between them. From germline, CDR1 is SGHTA and CDR2 FQGNSA.